This TCR beta chain was found in a study of cytomegalovirus exposure and HLA in healthy donors. V lost 0 bases to trimming and J lost 8 bases; unmatched junction nucleotides: 4. The germline V gene encodes CDR1 SGHTA and CDR2 FQGNSA. CDR3 length: 15 amino acids. Profiled with immunoSEQ multiplex PCR; TCRdb holds only in-frame clones, not every one. The data contain about 160,000 clones, approximately 96% of them singletons. The sequencing sample was made of PBMCs. The chain employs TRBV7-2 and TRBJ1-4; 9 bases match TRBD1. This clonotype was sampled from a woman aged 18-30 years in good health and CMV-seronegative. The CDR3: CASSLARDRVEKLFF. In nucleotides, the CDR3 is TGTGCCAGCAGCTTAGCGAGGGACAGGGTGGAAAAACTGTTTTTT.